The text below deals with one T cell receptor beta chain. These data come from a study of blood T cell repertoires in COVID-19. Background on the study: T cells, B-cell-depleted T cells, or PBMCs supplied cDNA or gDNA.

Repertoires were generated with immunoSEQ multiplex PCR, while TCRdb's copy carries only in-frame clones and drops some. This sample has approximately 88,000 clones, with about 77% found just once. Sequenced: peripheral blood. The receptor's source is a man aged 70-80 years with COVID-19, enrolled during active disease.

CDR3 protein: CASSLLAGGDEQYF. The CDR3 nucleotides are TGTGCCAGCAGTTTATTGGCAGGGGGCGACGAGCAGTACTTC. The rearrangement joins TRBV27 to TRBJ2-7; 8 bases are shared with TRBD1. J was trimmed by 5 bases and V by 1 base; bases with no gene match: 4. The CDR3 consists of 14 residues. From germline, CDR1 is MNHEY and CDR2 SMNVEV (reference sequence).